This T cell receptor beta chain was observed in a study of cytomegalovirus exposure and HLA in healthy donors. Germline V gives CDR1 LNHDA, CDR2 SQIVND (reference sequence). The CDR3 spans 12 residues. V dropped 10 bases and J dropped 2 bases, with 12 bases sitting between them. Clones were read by immunoSEQ multiplex PCR, and TCRdb kept only the in-frame ones, dropping some. This table holds more than 250,000 clones, 90% found once. The chain has TRBV19 and TRBJ2-7, with D possibly TRBD1 on 6 matching bases. This clonotype was obtained from a woman aged 25 to 39 in good health and CMV-seronegative. Sequenced material: PBMCs. This chain's CDR3 is CATATGPYEQYF. In DNA, the CDR3 is TGTGCCACAGCGACAGGCCCCTACGAGCAGTACTTC. The entire variable domain, with the rest obtained from reference TRBV19 and TRBJ2-7, is as follows: DGGITQSPKYLFRKEGQNVTLSCEQNLNHDAMYWYRQDPGQGLRLIYYSQIVNDFQKGDIAEGYSVSREKKESFPLTVTSAQKNPTAFYLCATATGPYEQYFGPGTRLTVT.